This T cell receptor (beta chain) was sequenced during a study of CD8 T cells in ankylosing spondylitis (dated by TCRdb to the late 2010s). The study in broad terms: The study profiled T cell receptor beta repertoires in healthy donors and ankylosing spondylitis patients to find disease-linked TCR variants. The full study cohort was made up of about 25 ankylosing spondylitis patients and more than 90 healthy donors. Peripheral blood was sampled, and synovial fluid was also collected from ankylosing spondylitis patients.

The instrument given in TCRdb is Illumina HiSeq 2500. TCR beta libraries were prepared by quantitative 5'-RACE with molecular barcodes. For the original study's pipeline: Disease-linked TCR variants were identified with a new computational method built on a probabilistic model of VDJ rearrangement. Using fastp at Q25 and MiXCR, TCRdb reprocessed the public reads and kept productive beta chains. Under each unique CDR3 protein, matching rows form one entry showing the most common genes and DNA. In this record, the V and J calls reflect TCRdb's handling and not the investigators' own analysis. The sample includes some 840,000 distinct CDR3 sequences, with 10% to 15% observed a single time. The ten biggest clones cover 0.51% of the sample. This clonotype was picked up a small number of times. Its recognized antigen is unknown. It has no much larger one-base neighbor in the sample; base qualities were not kept.

What the work shows at the level of the full study, not this receptor alone: The disease-linked clones were reported to be significantly enriched in matched synovial fluid samples from ankylosing spondylitis patients. Some motif variants had previously been reported in the synovial fluid and blood of reactive arthritis patients, which suggests shared mechanisms of disease initiation. A TCR beta motif of seven or eight highly homologous amino acid variants appeared characteristic of blood from ankylosing spondylitis patients. The disease-linked clones showed a CD8+ phenotype and occurred at relatively low frequencies in peripheral blood.

The CDR3, cysteine through phenylalanine, is 17 amino acids long. The sequence is cut down to CDR3 DNA, 51 bases in frame from base 1. Reading the germline V gene (reference sequence) gives CDR1 LGHDT and CDR2 YNNKEL. V is cut back by 6 bases and J by 1 base, with 6 bases in the junction unmatched. The receptor was derived from a male donor with ankylosing spondylitis. The V and J segments used are TRBV3-1 and TRBJ2-1; 13 junctional bases match TRBD2. The sample was blood, either unsorted or a sorted T cell fraction (not recorded which). The CDR3 amino acid sequence is: CASSRTSGGLSYNEQFF. The DNA sequence is as follows: TGTGCCAGCAGTAGGACTAGCGGGGGCCTATCCTACAATGAGCAGTTCTTC.